The subject of this entry is one T cell receptor (beta chain). V was pared by 4 bases and J by 4 bases, with 3 bases of the junction left unmatched. The CDR3 is made up of 13 amino acids. Germline loops: CDR1 GTSNPN, CDR2 SVGIG (reference sequence). This entry comes from a study of glioma-infiltrating T cells after dendritic cell vaccination. On the study more broadly: Dendritic cell vaccine was injected intradermally three times, biweekly.

Time point indicated: after dendritic cell vaccination, including at tumor progression/relapse. Selection required adequate fresh-frozen tumor tissue plus more than two years' survival data. Profiling relied on immunoSEQ multiplex PCR, and the TCRdb table lists in-frame clones only, not all of them. The sample has roughly 100,000 clones, around 90% seen once. The sample here was blood, taken after dendritic cell vaccination. The chain recombines TRBV30 with TRBJ2-5; 10 positions agree with TRBD1. This sequence originates from a human donor with glioblastoma. The CDR3 region has the DNA TGTGCCTGGACGACAGGGGGCGGAGAGACCCAGTACTTC. Translated, it gives CAWTTGGGETQYF.